This is a list of T cell receptor beta chains from one sample in a study of blood T cell repertoires in COVID-19. Libraries were prepared by immunoSEQ multiplex PCR; TCRdb keeps only in-frame clonotypes and omits some of them. The repertoire holds approximately 150,000 clones, with around 84% as singletons. Sequencing input: PBMCs or T cells enriched from blood (not recorded which). The receptors derive from a man between 50 and 59 years old who had recovered from COVID-19. CDR3s include the opening cysteine and the closing phenylalanine or tryptophan.

v_gene	CDR3aa
TRBV30	CASDRGENQPQHF
TRBV19	CASSILGQGKKTQYF
TRBV7-3	CASSSDTGTQYF
TRBV10-3	CAISEPAGMGQPQHF
TRBV5-1	CASSSHQGLSNEKLFF
TRBV27	CASSLNRVNEKLFF
TRBV5-5	CASSRSAGARGTEAFF
TRBV7-2	CASSSRDYSWESQYF
TRBV9	CASSVAGDLSEKLFF
TRBV7-6	CASSSGLAHTEAFF
TRBV6-5	CASSRDRRYEQYF
TRBV5-4	CASSSPGTSGTSTDTQYF
TRBV4-1	CASSLSGQGARREKLFF
TRBV6-1	CASSETGTNEQFF
TRBV9	CASSVVRGTGDGYTF
TRBV6-5	CASSYSGVGEKLFF
TRBV28	CASSLIGGRAGELFF
TRBV28	CASSLEISYEQYF
TRBV5-4	CASRGGPNTGELFF
TRBV6-4	CASSAGTGGSYGYTF
TRBV7-9	CASSSFNSGGSQETQYF
TRBV27	CASSWGGAAGYTF
TRBV30	CAWSFNRGREEKLFF
TRBV9	CASSRGGMNYGYTF
TRBV28	CASSYGTGHQPQHF
TRBV6-5	CASSTDRQFF
TRBV6-4	CASSDSGTRSYNEQFF
TRBV6-1	CATIGQGATEAFF
TRBV28	CASSSQMNTEAFF
TRBV30	CAWSSGALNNEQFF
TRBV10-3	CAISEKTSGGFGTDTQYF
TRBV18	CASSQGQEYGYTF
TRBV28	CASGTGAPTEAFF
TRBV2	CASRGTGGPQPQHF
TRBV2	CASSEGVRQTAGIVTF
TRBV28	CASSLNRATDTQYF
TRBV7-8	CASSLVGGGRNSPLHF
TRBV7-7	CASSPSGGARNEQFF
TRBV24-1	CATSDLGTGTGGNEQFF
TRBV5-4	CASSLAGHETQYF
TRBV2	CASSEALPGFGGADTQYF
TRBV5-4	CASSQSGTHEAFF
TRBV18	CASVDRGNKNTEAFF
TRBV2	CASMGQRQETQYF
TRBV19	CASSITGSYEQYF
TRBV6-5	CASSRYAGTNEKLFF
TRBV5-4	CASSPEGTGTSGYTF
TRBV29-1	CSVDRGKTNYGYTF
TRBV27	CASSNGGGSYEQYF
TRBV7-2	CASSLDRGGQPQHF
TRBV3-1/TRBV3-2	CASSLLQGGNYGYTF
TRBV12-5	CASQDRGPLGNQPQHF
TRBV5-8	CASSQYNEQFF
TRBV2	CASSKELAGTQYF
TRBV5-1	CASSLYQGYGYTF
TRBV3-1/TRBV3-2	CASSQSVRKDEQYF
TRBV5-4	CASSSGAEVEKLFF